One T cell receptor beta chain is described in this entry. Its antigen is still unknown. This entry is derived from a study of T-cell reconstitution after alpha-beta-depleted transplantation in children. Regarding the study as a whole: Diversity and T-cell counts at one year after transplant derived mostly from new T cells. Two months or so post-transplant, alpha-beta T cells reportedly derived from several hundred expanded graft clones. The origin of high day-60 TCRbeta diversity in some patients lay in surviving recipient T cells and thymic progenitors.

This CDR3 spans 16 amino acids. The V and J ends lost 4 bases and 2 bases, in that order; junction bases with no gene match: 9. Germline V gene sequence: CDR1 MNHEY, CDR2 SMNVEV (reference sequence). Molecular barcoding with unique molecular identifiers was used for the TCRbeta library. Each CDR3 protein gets one entry after TCRdb re-called the PCR reads with MiXCR. This table holds about 290,000 distinct CDR3 sequences, roughly 9.1% found once. The sequences come from PBMCs, collected before TCRalphabeta/CD19-depleted stem cell transplant. The chain joins TRBV27 to TRBJ2-7; 9 bases map to TRBD1. The TCR sequence derives from a boy in the first two years of life with acute myeloid leukemia, due to receive a stem cell transplant. The CDR3 DNA follows: TGTGCCAGCAGTTCACTCCCGGGACAGGGAACCTACGAGCAGTACTTC. Translation gives CASSSLPGQGTYEQYF.